These 24 T cell receptor beta chains share one sample of origin, sequenced in a study of vaccination and CD4 T cells after COVID-19 (dated by TCRdb to 2021 to 2024). What this sample's treatment or condition label stands for: roughly nine-day PBMC culture with coronavirus spike peptide pools or control peptides (ViraFEST assay). Their target antigens are unknown. Receptor amplification or capture employed PCR. The reads were generated on an Illumina iSeq 100. At the Johns Hopkins FTIC core, DNA from the cultured CD4+ T cells underwent TCR sequencing with the Oncomine TCR Beta short-read assay. TCRdb handled the public reads itself, with Q25 trimming in fastp and clone calling in MiXCR, and kept productive beta chains. Each record represents a unique CDR3 protein, reported with the most common genes and DNA among its rows. This sample holds about 18,000 distinct CDR3 sequences; around 59% were observed only once. The top ten clones comprise around 13% of the sample.

Source material: CD4+ T cells from blood, cultured in vitro. The receptor source for this set is a human donor who had recovered from COVID-19.

V is TRBV6-2 or TRBV6-3 and J is TRBJ1-1; 10 nucleotides match TRBD1. Germline-derived CDR1 and CDR2 are MNHEY and SVGEGT. Trimming took 5 bases from V and 5 from J; bases not matched to a gene: 8. The CDR3 extends over 15 amino acids. DNA of the CDR3: TGTGCCAGCAGTGGAAGACAGGGGGCCGGTACTGAAGCTTTCTTT. It yields the protein CASSGRQGAGTEAFF.

The gene calls are TRBV6-1 and TRBJ1-2; 7 bases match TRBD1. CDR3 length equals 12 residues. V was pared by 2 bases and J by 8 bases, with 2 bases of the junction left unmatched. Per germline, CDR1 MNHNS and CDR2 SASEGT. CDR3 loop: CASSEQGGGYTF. The CDR3 region has the DNA TGTGCCAGCAGTGAACAGGGGGGCGGCTACACCTTC.

The V and J genes are TRBV30 and TRBJ2-5; no clear D gene. This CDR3 region has 11 residues. Per germline, CDR1 GTSNPN and CDR2 SVGIG (reference sequence). Trimming took off 1 base at V and 5 bases at J, with 5 bases between the two ends. The CDR3 loop reads CAWSGTETQYF. CDR3 sequence (DNA): TGTGCCTGGAGTGGCACGGAGACCCAGTACTTC.

The chain uses TRBV9 and TRBJ1-5; no firm D call. Trimming shortened V by 3 bases and J by 5 bases, and 9 bases separated the two germline ends. The CDR3 loop spans 13 amino acids. Germline loops: CDR1 SGDLS, CDR2 YYNGEE. In DNA form, the CDR3 reads TGTGCCAGCAGCGCCGACCAGGATCAGCCCCAGCATTTT. Its translation is CASSADQDQPQHF.

CDR3 nucleotide sequence: TGCAGTGCTCCTAGCGGGAGTCATCAGGGGGAGCAGTACTTC. It translates to CSAPSGSHQGEQYF. V and J are TRBV20-1 and TRBJ2-7, with TRBD2 matching 10 bases. CDR3 size: 14 residues. V lost 5 bases to trimming and J lost 7 bases; unmatched junction nucleotides: 11. CDR1 is DFQATT, CDR2 SNEGSKA, per germline (reference sequence).

CDR3 bases: TGTGCCAGCAGCAAAGGGGCAGGGCTTACCTCTGGGGCCAACGTCCTGACTTTC. Translation gives CASSKGAGLTSGANVLTF. This sequence joins TRBV21-1 and TRBJ2-6; TRBD1, the D gene given by the table, was not confirmed from the DNA. TRBV21-1 is designated a pseudogene. The CDR3 is made up of 18 amino acids.

The chain is built from TRBV7-2 and TRBJ1-2; D not certain. V was cut by 1 base and J by 8 bases, with 14 bases left in between. CDR1 is SGHTA and CDR2 is FQGNSA in the germline V gene. The CDR3 has 14 residues. CDR3 region: CASSLGGQMGGYTF. CDR3 bases: TGTGCCAGCAGCTTAGGAGGCCAGATGGGAGGCTACACCTTC.

The rearrangement uses TRBV5-4 and TRBJ2-7, with TRBD2 identical over 8 bases. CDR1 and CDR2 from the germline V gene are SGHNT and YYREEE (reference sequence). V was pared by 0 bases and J by 6 bases, with 8 bases of the junction left unmatched. The length of the CDR3 is 15 residues. Here the CDR3 DNA reads TGTGCCAGCAGCTTGGACGGGGGGGCCCGAGGCGAGCAGTACTTC. It yields the protein CASSLDGGARGEQYF. The full variable domain, in which reference TRBV5-4 and TRBJ2-7 provide the parts outside the CDR3, is ETGVTQSPTHLIKTRGQQVTLRCSSQSGHNTVSWYQQALGQGPQFIFQYYREEENGRGNFPPRFSGLQFPNYSSELNVNALELDDSALYLCASSLDGGARGEQYFGPGTRLTVT.

This clonotype was counted a few times. The chain carries TRBV2 and TRBJ1-5, with D perhaps TRBD1 (5 bases). V was trimmed by 4 bases and J by 2 bases, leaving 9 bases between them. This CDR3 spans 14 amino acids. Germline loops: CDR1 SNHLY, CDR2 FYNNEI. CDR3 region: CASSAETGNQPQHF. The CDR3 DNA sequence: TGTGCCAGCAGTGCCGAGACAGGCAATCAGCCCCAGCATTTT. The whole variable domain, filled in from reference TRBV2 and TRBJ1-5, reads EPEVTQTPSHQVTQMGQEVILRCVPISNHLYFYWYRQILGQKVEFLVSFYNNEISEKSEIFDDQFSVERPDGSNFTLKIRSTKLEDSAMYFCASSAETGNQPQHFGDGTRLSIL.

The V and J genes are TRBV20-1 and TRBJ2-7; no clear D gene. Germline lookup yields CDR1 DFQATT and CDR2 SNEGSKA (reference sequence). This CDR3 contains 15 residues. Trimming took off 2 bases at V and 0 bases at J, with 14 bases between the two ends. CDR3 protein: CSARRTDLSSYEQYF. The CDR3, as DNA: TGCAGTGCTAGACGGACGGATCTGAGCTCCTACGAGCAGTACTTC.

This clonotype has more than one count but fewer than ten. This chain joins TRBV6-5 and TRBJ1-2; D remains unclear. Germline CDR1 is MNHEY and CDR2 is SVGAGI. The CDR3 contains 13 residues. With 3 bases removed from V and 5 bases from J, the gap between germline ends came to 10 bases. CDR3 sequence: CASSYSLAYGYTF. As DNA, the CDR3 is TGTGCCAGCAGTTATTCCCTCGCTTATGGCTACACCTTC.

This chain joins TRBV25-1 and TRBJ1-2; D is undetermined. The CDR3 sequence is 14 residues long. Looked up from germline, CDR1 is MGHDK and CDR2 is SYGVNS. The V gene lost 7 bases and the J gene lost 4 bases, with 16 bases spanning the gap. The CDR3 is CASIPRWLIYGYTF. CDR3 DNA sequence: TGTGCCAGCATTCCTCGGTGGCTGATCTATGGCTACACCTTC.

This clonotype occurred a few times. The CDR3 here is CASSRAAGPQETQYF. The CDR3 region has the DNA TGTGCCAGCTCTAGAGCAGCGGGCCCGCAAGAGACCCAGTACTTC. This chain links TRBV7-2 with TRBJ2-5; D is possibly TRBD2 (6 bases). CDR1 is SGHTA and CDR2 is FQGNSA in the germline V gene. Trimming cost V 8 bases and J 2 bases, with 18 bases left between them. The CDR3 totals 15 residues.

CDR3 nucleotide sequence: TGTGCCAGCAGCCCCATCTCTGGAAACACCATATATTTT. Residues: CASSPISGNTIYF. The V call is TRBV6-1, the J call TRBJ1-3; D ambiguous. The CDR3 length is 13 residues. The V gene's germline CDR1 is MNHNS and CDR2 SASEGT. V was clipped by 6 bases and J by 0 bases, with 6 bases between them.

The chain recombines TRBV15 with TRBJ2-5, with D possibly being TRBD1 or TRBD2 (5 bases each). The CDR3 spans 15 residues. V was shortened by 4 bases and J by 0 bases, with 12 bases between the two germline ends. Germline V gene lookup returns CDR1 LNHNV and CDR2 YYDKDF (reference sequence). This CDR3 is CATSKVGGYQETQYF. The CDR3 coding sequence is TGTGCCACCAGCAAAGTTGGGGGATACCAAGAGACCCAGTACTTC.

The chain links TRBV7-9 to TRBJ1-1, with TRBD1 identical over 7 bases. Looked up from germline, CDR1 is SEHNR and CDR2 is FQNEAQ (reference sequence). The length of the CDR3 is 15 residues. V lost 6 bases and J lost 2; bases outside the gene matches: 9. CDR3 sequence reads: CASRGAGGGNTEAFF. The CDR3 coding sequence is TGTGCCAGCAGGGGGGCAGGGGGTGGTAACACTGAAGCTTTCTTT.

This clonotype appeared a few times. The chain carries TRBV27 and TRBJ1-5; D remains ambiguous. Germline CDR1 MNHEY, CDR2 SMNVEV (reference sequence). The CDR3 runs 12 residues. Between the trimmed V and J ends, which lost 8 bases and 0 bases, there was a span of 5 bases. Here the CDR3 reads CASRSSNQPQHF. In nucleotides, the CDR3 is TGTGCCAGCCGGAGTAGCAATCAGCCCCAGCATTTT.

The chain combines TRBV5-1 with TRBJ2-3; 7 bases are a match to TRBD2. CDR1 SGHRS and CDR2 YFSETQ come from the germline V gene. The CDR3 covers 16 residues. Germline trimming cut 1 base from V and 2 bases from J; bases unmatched to any gene: 7. Written as DNA, the CDR3 is TGCGCCAGCAGCTTGAGTGAGCGGGGCAACACAGATACGCAGTATTTT. It codes for CASSLSERGNTDTQYF.

This sequence joins TRBV30 and TRBJ2-5, with TRBD1 identical over 7 bases. CDR3 length: 14 residues. J gave up 2 bases and V 4 bases, and 7 bases lay outside the gene matches. Germline values: CDR1 GTSNPN, CDR2 SVGIG (reference sequence). The CDR3 loop is CAWNQPGQQETQYF. In DNA, the CDR3 is TGTGCCTGGAATCAGCCGGGACAGCAAGAGACCCAGTACTTC.

The V and J genes are TRBV7-9 and TRBJ1-1; TRBD1 is a possible D gene (6 bases). Germline CDR1 SEHNR, CDR2 FQNEAQ (reference sequence). The V end was cut by 4 bases, the J end by 10 bases, with 16 bases between. CDR3 length equals 13 residues. The CDR3 region is CASSSDRQAPAFF. In DNA, the CDR3 is TGTGCCAGCAGCTCAGATCGACAGGCCCCAGCTTTCTTT.

The gene calls are TRBV11-2 and TRBJ2-1; 7 nucleotides line up with TRBD2. Germline V CDR1 and CDR2: SGHAT, FQNNGV. V shed 1 base, J shed 5 bases, and the junction held 2 bases outside the gene matches. This CDR3 is 14 amino acids long. DNA for the CDR3: TGTGCCAGCAGCTTAGTCGGGACTAACAATGAGCAGTTCTTC. Protein product: CASSLVGTNNEQFF. The complete variable domain, with remaining parts taken from reference TRBV11-2 and TRBJ2-1, reads EAGVAQSPRYKIIEKRQSVAFWCNPISGHATLYWYQQILGQGPKLLIQFQNNGVVDDSQLPKDRFSAERLKGVDSTLKIQPAKLEDSAVYLCASSLVGTNNEQFFGPGTRLTVL.

The rearrangement uses TRBV29-1 and TRBJ1-2, with TRBD1 identical over 8 bases. The CDR3 sequence is 12 residues long. Trimming cost V 4 bases and J 5 bases; bases outside gene matches: 3. Germline V lookup: CDR1 SQVTM, CDR2 ANQGSEA. The CDR3 region has the DNA TGCAGCGTTGTGCGACAGGGGTATGGCTACACCTTC. This codes for CSVVRQGYGYTF.

V and J are TRBV7-2 and TRBJ2-1; the match to TRBD1 covers 9 bases. V dropped 1 base and J dropped 8; count of bases not matched to a gene: 3. CDR3 length equals 14 residues. The germline gives CDR1 SGHTA, CDR2 FQGNSA. CDR3 residues: CASSLGTGDDEQFF. Written as DNA, the CDR3 is TGTGCCAGCAGCTTAGGGACAGGGGACGATGAGCAGTTCTTC.

V usage is TRBV30 and J usage is TRBJ1-1, with 10 nucleotides matching TRBD1. The CDR3 spans 13 residues. Germline V gives CDR1 GTSNPN, CDR2 SVGIG (reference sequence). With 3 bases clipped from V and 8 bases from J, the junction kept 6 bases outside the gene matches. The CDR3 DNA is TGTGCCTGGAGACCCGGGGACAGGGGAGAAGCTTTCTTT. This codes for CAWRPGDRGEAFF.